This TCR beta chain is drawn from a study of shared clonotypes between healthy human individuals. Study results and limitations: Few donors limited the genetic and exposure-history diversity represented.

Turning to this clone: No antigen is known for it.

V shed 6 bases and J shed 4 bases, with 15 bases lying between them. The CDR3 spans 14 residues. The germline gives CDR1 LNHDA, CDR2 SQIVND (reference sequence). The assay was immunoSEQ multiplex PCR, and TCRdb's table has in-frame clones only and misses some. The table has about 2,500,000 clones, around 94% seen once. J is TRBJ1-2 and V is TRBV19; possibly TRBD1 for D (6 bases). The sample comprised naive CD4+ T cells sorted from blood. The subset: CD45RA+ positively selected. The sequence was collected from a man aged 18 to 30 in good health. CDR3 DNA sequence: TGTGCCAGTAGCGACAGGTTTAGCGGCTATGGCTACACCTTC. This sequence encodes CASSDRFSGYGYTF.